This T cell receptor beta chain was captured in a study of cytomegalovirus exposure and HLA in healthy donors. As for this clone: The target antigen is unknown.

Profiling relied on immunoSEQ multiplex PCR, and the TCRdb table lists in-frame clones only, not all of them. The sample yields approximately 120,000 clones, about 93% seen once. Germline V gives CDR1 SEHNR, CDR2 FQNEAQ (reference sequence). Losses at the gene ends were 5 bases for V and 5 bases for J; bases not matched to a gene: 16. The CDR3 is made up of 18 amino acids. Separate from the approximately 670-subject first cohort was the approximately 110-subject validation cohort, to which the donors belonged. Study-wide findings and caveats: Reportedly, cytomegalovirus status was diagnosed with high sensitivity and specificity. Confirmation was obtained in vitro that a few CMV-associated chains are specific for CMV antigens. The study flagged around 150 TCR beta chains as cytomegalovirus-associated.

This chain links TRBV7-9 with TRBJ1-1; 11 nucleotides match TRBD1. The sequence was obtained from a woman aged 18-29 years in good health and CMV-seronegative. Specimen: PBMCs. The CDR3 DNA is TGTGCCAGCAGCCCTAGGGTGGGACAGGGGGTTCGGGGGACTGAAGCTTTCTTT. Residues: CASSPRVGQGVRGTEAFF.